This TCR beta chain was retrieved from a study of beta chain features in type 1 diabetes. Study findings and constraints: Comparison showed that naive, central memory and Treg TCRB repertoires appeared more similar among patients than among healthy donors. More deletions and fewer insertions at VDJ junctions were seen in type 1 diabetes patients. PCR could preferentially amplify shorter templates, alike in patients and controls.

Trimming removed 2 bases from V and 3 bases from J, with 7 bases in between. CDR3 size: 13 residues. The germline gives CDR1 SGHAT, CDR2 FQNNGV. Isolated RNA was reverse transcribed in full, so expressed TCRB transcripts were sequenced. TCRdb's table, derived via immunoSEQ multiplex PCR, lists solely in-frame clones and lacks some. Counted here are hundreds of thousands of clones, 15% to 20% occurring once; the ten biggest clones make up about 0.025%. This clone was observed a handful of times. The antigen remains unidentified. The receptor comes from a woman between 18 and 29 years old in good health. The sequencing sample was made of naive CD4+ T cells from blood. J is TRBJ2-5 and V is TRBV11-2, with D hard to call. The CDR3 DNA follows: TGTGCCAGCAGCTTACATCTTGAAGAGACCCAGTACTTC. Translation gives CASSLHLEETQYF.